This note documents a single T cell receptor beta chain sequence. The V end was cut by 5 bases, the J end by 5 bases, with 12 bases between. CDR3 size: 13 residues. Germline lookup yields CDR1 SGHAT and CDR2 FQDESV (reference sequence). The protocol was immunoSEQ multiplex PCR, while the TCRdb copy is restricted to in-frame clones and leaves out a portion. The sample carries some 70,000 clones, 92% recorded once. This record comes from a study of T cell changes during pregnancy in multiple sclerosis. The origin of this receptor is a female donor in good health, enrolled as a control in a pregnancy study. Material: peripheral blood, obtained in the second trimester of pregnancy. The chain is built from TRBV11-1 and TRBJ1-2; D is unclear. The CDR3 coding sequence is TGTGCCAGCAGCCCCCAGACGGGTTATGGCTACACCTTC. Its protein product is CASSPQTGYGYTF.